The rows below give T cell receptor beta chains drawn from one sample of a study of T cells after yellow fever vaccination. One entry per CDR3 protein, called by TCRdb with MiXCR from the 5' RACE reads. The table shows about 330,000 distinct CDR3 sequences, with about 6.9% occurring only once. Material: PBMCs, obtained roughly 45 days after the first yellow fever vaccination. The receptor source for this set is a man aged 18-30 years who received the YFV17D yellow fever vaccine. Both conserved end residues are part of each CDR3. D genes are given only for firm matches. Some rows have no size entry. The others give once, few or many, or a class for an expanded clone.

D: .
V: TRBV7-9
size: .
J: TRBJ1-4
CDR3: CASSERGGDEKLFF
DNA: TGTGCCAGCAGCGAGCGGGGGGGGGATGAAAAACTGTTTTTT

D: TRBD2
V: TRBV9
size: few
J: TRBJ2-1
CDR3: CASSVVGGGNNEQFF
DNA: TGTGCCAGCAGCGTAGTTGGCGGGGGGAACAATGAGCAGTTCTTC

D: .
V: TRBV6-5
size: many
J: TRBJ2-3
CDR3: CASSYGPESTDTQYF
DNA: TGTGCCAGCAGTTACGGGCCGGAAAGCACAGATACGCAGTATTTT

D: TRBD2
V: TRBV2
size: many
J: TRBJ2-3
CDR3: CASSWRTRTDTQYF
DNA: TGTGCCAGCAGTTGGCGGACTAGAACAGATACGCAGTATTTT

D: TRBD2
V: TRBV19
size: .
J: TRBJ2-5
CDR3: CASKKRGAQETQYF
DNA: TGTGCCAGTAAGAAGCGGGGGGCCCAAGAGACCCAGTACTTC

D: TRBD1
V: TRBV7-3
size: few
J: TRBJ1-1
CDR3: CASSFAGQGNTEAFF
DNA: TGTGCCAGCAGCTTCGCCGGACAGGGCAACACTGAAGCTTTCTTT

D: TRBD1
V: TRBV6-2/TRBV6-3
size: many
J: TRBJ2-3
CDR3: CASRGGQGPSFTDTQYF
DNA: TGTGCCAGCAGGGGGGGACAGGGTCCCTCTTTCACAGATACGCAGTATTTT

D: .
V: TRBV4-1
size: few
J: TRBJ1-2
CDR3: CASSLNRGRKDYGYTF
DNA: TGCGCCAGCAGCCTAAACCGGGGAAGGAAGGACTATGGCTACACCTTC

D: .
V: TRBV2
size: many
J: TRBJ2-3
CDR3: CASSEAPSTSTDTQYF
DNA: TGTGCCAGCAGTGAAGCGCCCTCAACTAGCACAGATACGCAGTATTTT

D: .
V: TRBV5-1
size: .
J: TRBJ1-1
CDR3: CASSLTAAGTEAFF
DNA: TGCGCCAGCAGCCTGACAGCGGCCGGTACTGAAGCTTTCTTT

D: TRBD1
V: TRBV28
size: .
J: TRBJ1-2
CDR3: CASSFQGGAYGYTF
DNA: TGTGCCAGCAGTTTTCAAGGGGGCGCGTATGGCTACACCTTC

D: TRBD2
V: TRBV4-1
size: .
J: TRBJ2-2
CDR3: CASSQMGRGGNTGELFF
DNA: TGCGCCAGCAGCCAAATGGGACGGGGGGGGAACACCGGGGAGCTGTTTTTT

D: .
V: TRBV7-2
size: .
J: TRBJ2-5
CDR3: CASSFQRATQETQYF
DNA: TGTGCCAGCAGCTTCCAGCGGGCAACCCAAGAGACCCAGTACTTC

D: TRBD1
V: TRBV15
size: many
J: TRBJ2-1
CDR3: CATSTGTGRYNEQFF
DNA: TGTGCCACCAGCACAGGGACAGGGCGGTACAATGAGCAGTTCTTC

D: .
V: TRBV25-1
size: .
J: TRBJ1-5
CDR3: CASSEVGRSGQPQHF
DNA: TGTGCCAGCAGTGAGGTGGGAAGGTCGGGTCAGCCCCAGCATTTT

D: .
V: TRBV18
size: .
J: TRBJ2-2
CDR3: CASSPKTVNTGELFF
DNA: TGTGCCAGCTCACCTAAGACAGTTAACACCGGGGAGCTGTTTTTT

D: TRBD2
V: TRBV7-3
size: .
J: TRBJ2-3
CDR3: CASSREVTDTQYF
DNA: TGTGCCAGCAGTCGGGAGGTCACAGATACGCAGTATTTT

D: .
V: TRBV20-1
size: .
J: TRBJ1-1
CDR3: CSARDGGSVNTEAFF
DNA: TGCAGTGCTAGAGATGGCGGTTCGGTGAACACTGAAGCTTTCTTT

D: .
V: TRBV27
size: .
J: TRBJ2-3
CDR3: CASSSWTRNTQYF
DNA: TGTGCCAGCAGTTCGTGGACTCGGAATACGCAGTATTTT

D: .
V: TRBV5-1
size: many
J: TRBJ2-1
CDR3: CASSLDATPGEQFF
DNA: TGCGCCAGCAGCTTGGATGCGACCCCCGGTGAGCAGTTCTTC

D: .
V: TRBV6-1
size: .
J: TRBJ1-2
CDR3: CASSDLRGGYTF
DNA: TGTGCCAGCAGTGACCTCCGCGGGGGCTACACCTTC

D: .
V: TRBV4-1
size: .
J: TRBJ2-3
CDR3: CASSQAEGGGPTDTQYF
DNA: TGCGCCAGCAGCCAAGCGGAGGGGGGGGGCCCCACAGATACGCAGTATTTT

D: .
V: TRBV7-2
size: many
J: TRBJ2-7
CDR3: CASSLHQDYEQYF
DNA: TGTGCCAGCAGCTTGCACCAAGACTACGAGCAGTACTTC

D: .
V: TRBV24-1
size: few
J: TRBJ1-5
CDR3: CATSVGGWDQPQHF
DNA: TGTGCCACCAGTGTAGGGGGTTGGGATCAGCCCCAGCATTTT

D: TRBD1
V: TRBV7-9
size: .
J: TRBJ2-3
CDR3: CASSLALGQGADTQYF
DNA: TGTGCCAGCAGTCTAGCCCTAGGACAGGGGGCGGATACGCAGTATTTT

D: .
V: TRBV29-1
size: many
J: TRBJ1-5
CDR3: CSVEEGGGQPQHF
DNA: TGCAGCGTTGAAGAAGGGGGTGGGCAGCCCCAGCATTTT

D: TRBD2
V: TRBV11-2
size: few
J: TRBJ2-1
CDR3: CASSLEGGLDGNNEQFF
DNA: TGTGCCAGCAGCTTAGAGGGTGGACTAGACGGGAACAATGAGCAGTTCTTC

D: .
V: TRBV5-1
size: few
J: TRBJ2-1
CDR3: CASSNRRSLYNEQFF
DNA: TGCGCCAGCAGCAACCGCCGGTCCCTGTACAATGAGCAGTTCTTC

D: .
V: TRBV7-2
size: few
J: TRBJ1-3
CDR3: CASSFWKGFGNTIYF
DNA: TGTGCCAGCAGCTTTTGGAAGGGGTTTGGAAACACCATATATTTT

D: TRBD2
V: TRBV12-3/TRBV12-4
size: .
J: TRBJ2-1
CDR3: CASKGLAGVSGDEQFF
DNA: TGTGCCAGCAAAGGACTAGCGGGGGTTTCGGGGGATGAGCAGTTCTTC

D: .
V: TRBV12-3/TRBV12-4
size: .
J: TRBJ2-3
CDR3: CASSSSGLGDTQYF
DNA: TGTGCCAGCAGTTCCTCAGGGTTAGGAGATACGCAGTATTTT

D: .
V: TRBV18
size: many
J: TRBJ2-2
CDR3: CASSPRSGNTGELFF
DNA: TGTGCCAGCTCACCTCGATCGGGGAACACCGGGGAGCTGTTTTTT

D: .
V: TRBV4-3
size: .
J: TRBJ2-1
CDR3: CASSQDPPSSSYNEQFF
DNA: TGCGCCAGCAGCCAAGATCCACCTTCCAGCTCCTACAATGAGCAGTTCTTC

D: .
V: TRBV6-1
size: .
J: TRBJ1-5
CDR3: CASSANGGLGQPQHF
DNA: TGTGCCAGCAGTGCCAATGGGGGTTTAGGTCAGCCCCAGCATTTT

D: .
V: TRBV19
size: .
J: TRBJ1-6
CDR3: CASSDSGYNSPLHF
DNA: TGTGCCAGTAGCGACTCAGGATATAATTCACCCCTCCACTTT

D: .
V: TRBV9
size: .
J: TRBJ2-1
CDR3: CASSGGSGNEQFF
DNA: TGTGCCAGCAGCGGGGGATCGGGCAATGAGCAGTTCTTC

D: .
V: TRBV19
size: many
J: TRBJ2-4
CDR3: CASSDPGQWENIQYF
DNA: TGTGCCAGTAGTGACCCCGGACAGTGGGAAAACATTCAGTACTTC

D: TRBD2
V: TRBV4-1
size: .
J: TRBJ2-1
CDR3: CASSGAKSRGVFF
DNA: TGCGCCAGCAGCGGCGCAAAGAGTCGGGGGGTGTTCTTC

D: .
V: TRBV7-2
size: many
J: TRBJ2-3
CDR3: CASSPRGRDTQYF
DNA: TGTGCCAGCAGCCCTAGGGGGAGAGATACGCAGTATTTT

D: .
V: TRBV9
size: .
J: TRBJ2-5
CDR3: CTSSVGQSQETQYF
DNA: TGTACCAGCAGCGTAGGACAGTCCCAAGAGACCCAGTACTTC

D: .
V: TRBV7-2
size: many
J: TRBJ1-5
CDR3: CASSLRDQPQHF
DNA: TGTGCCAGCAGCTTACGGGATCAGCCCCAGCATTTT

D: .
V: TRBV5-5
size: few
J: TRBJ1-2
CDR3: CASSWEGKVYGYTF
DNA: TGTGCCAGCAGCTGGGAGGGAAAGGTCTATGGCTACACCTTC

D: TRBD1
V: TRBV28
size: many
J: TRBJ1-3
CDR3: CASSAGQGASSPRNTIYF
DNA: TGTGCCAGCAGTGCGGGACAGGGGGCGTCATCCCCGAGGAACACCATATATTTT

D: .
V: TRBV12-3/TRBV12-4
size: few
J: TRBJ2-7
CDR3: CASAGLSYEQYF
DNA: TGTGCCAGCGCCGGACTGTCCTACGAGCAGTACTTC

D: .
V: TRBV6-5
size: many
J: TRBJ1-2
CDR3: CASSYLEANYGYTF
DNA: TGTGCCAGCAGTTACCTAGAAGCTAACTATGGCTACACCTTC

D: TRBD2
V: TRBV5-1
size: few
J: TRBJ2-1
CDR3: CASSRWGAKVLAGDEQFF
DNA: TGCGCCAGCTCCCGGTGGGGAGCTAAAGTACTAGCGGGGGATGAGCAGTTCTTC

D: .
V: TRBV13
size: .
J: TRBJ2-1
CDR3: CASSLTGRVGEQFF
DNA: TGTGCCAGCAGCTTAACCGGGCGGGTTGGTGAGCAGTTCTTC

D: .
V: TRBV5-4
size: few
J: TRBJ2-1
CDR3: CASSLWAGVGNEQFF
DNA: TGTGCCAGCAGCTTGTGGGCCGGGGTAGGAAATGAGCAGTTCTTC

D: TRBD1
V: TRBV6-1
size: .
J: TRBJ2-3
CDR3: CASSRPGGPTDTQYF
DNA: TGTGCCAGCAGCCGCCCAGGGGGCCCAACAGATACGCAGTATTTT